The clone carrying this TCR beta chain was recorded at least ten times. What it binds is not known. TCRdb processed the RT-PCR reads anew with MiXCR; each CDR3 protein has one entry. The data show approximately 730,000 distinct CDR3 sequences, approximately 15% seen once. The data originate from a study of response to subunit inactivated influenza vaccine. The length of the CDR3 is 15 residues. Germline trimming cut 5 bases from V and 10 bases from J; bases unmatched to any gene: 17. From germline, CDR1 is SQVTM and CDR2 ANQGSEA. Notes on the study in general: Few additional T cells are recruited per seasonal influenza vaccination, authors suggested.

The input for sequencing was PBMCs from blood, taken 14 to 15 days before vaccination. The TCR sequence derives from a man aged 50-60 years who received an inactivated influenza vaccine. This chain links TRBV29-1 with TRBJ2-1, with 7 bases fitting TRBD2. The CDR3 is CSVLGAWEGIQEQFF. The CDR3 region has the DNA TGCAGCGTTTTAGGGGCGTGGGAGGGGATTCAGGAGCAGTTCTTC.